Listed here are 23 T cell receptor beta chains from one sample, sequenced in a study of blood T cell repertoires in COVID-19. Assay: immunoSEQ multiplex PCR; the TCRdb copy retains only in-frame clones and omits some. The sample consists of fewer than 300,000 clones, approximately 88% of them appearing once. The sequencing input was PBMCs or T cells enriched from blood (not recorded which). These receptors originate from a woman aged 40 to 50 with acute COVID-19.

The gene calls are TRBV4-3 and TRBJ1-3, with 7 bases identical to TRBD1. The CDR3 sequence is 20 residues long. Germline V gives CDR1 LGHNA, CDR2 YSLEER. The V and J ends lost 4 bases and 1 base, in that order; junction bases with no gene match: 19. The CDR3 nucleotides are TGCGCCAGCAGCCCCGTGGACGGGACAGAAGTTTGGTTGTCTGGAAACACCATATATTTT. Amino acids: CASSPVDGTEVWLSGNTIYF.

The V gene is TRBV5-4, the J gene TRBJ2-1, with D possibly TRBD2 on 6 matching bases. The V end was cut by 4 bases, the J end by 5 bases, with 13 bases between. CDR1 and CDR2 (germline): SGHNT, YYREEE (reference sequence). CDR3 length equals 14 residues. CDR3 amino acids: CASSPRTTHNEQFF. CDR3 DNA sequence: TGTGCCAGCAGCCCGCGGACTACCCACAATGAGCAGTTCTTC.

V is TRBV28 and J is TRBJ2-3; perhaps TRBD2 as D (6 bases). Germline V gene sequence: CDR1 MDHEN, CDR2 SYDVKM. V was cut by 2 bases and J by 3 bases, with 15 bases left in between. This CDR3 comprises 16 residues. The CDR3 coding sequence is TGTGCCAGCAGTTTAGTTGGGGGAGCGGGTACAGATACGCAGTATTTT. It translates to CASSLVGGAGTDTQYF.

The chain is built from TRBV19 and TRBJ1-3; D is ambiguous. Between the trimmed V and J ends, which lost 2 bases and 1 base, there was a span of 12 bases. The CDR3 is made up of 16 amino acids. Germline V gives CDR1 LNHDA, CDR2 SQIVND (reference sequence). The DNA for the CDR3 is TGTGCCAGTAGTATAACTCCGATCCAATCTGGAAACACCATATATTTT. It yields the protein CASSITPIQSGNTIYF.

V gene TRBV11-3 combines with J gene TRBJ2-5, with TRBD1 as a possible D gene (5 bases). In germline, CDR1 is SGHNT, CDR2 YENEEA. The CDR3 has 15 residues. V gave up 6 bases and J gave up 2 bases, with 16 bases separating them. The CDR3 here is CASSRGGQGQETQYF. In DNA, the CDR3 is TGTGCCAGCAGTCGCGGTGGGCAGGGACAAGAGACCCAGTACTTC.

This clone showed up just a few times. The V call is TRBV5-1, the J call TRBJ1-3, with 8 bases lining up with TRBD1. Germline lookup yields CDR1 SGHRS and CDR2 YFSETQ. Trimming took 0 bases from V and 4 from J; bases not matched to a gene: 6. The CDR3 is 16 amino acids. This CDR3 reads CASSLAQGAEGNTIYF. In nucleotides, the CDR3 is TGCGCCAGCAGCTTGGCTCAGGGGGCAGAGGGAAACACCATATATTTT.

The V and J genes are TRBV9 and TRBJ1-1; D not certain. Germline lookup yields CDR1 SGDLS and CDR2 YYNGEE. This CDR3 is 15 amino acids long. V gave up 0 bases and J gave up 2 bases, with 11 bases separating them. This CDR3 is CASSVAPQANTEAFF. CDR3 DNA sequence: TGTGCCAGCAGCGTAGCTCCCCAGGCCAACACTGAAGCTTTCTTT. The variable domain in full, completed from reference TRBV9 and TRBJ1-1, reads DSGVTQTPKHLITATGQRVTLRCSPRSGDLSVYWYQQSLDQGLQFLIQYYNGEERAKGNILERFSAQQFPDLHSELNLSSLELGDSALYFCASSVAPQANTEAFFGQGTRLTVV.

The chain has TRBV24-1 and TRBJ2-5; D ambiguous. This CDR3 is 13 amino acids long. V lost 0 bases to trimming and J lost 7 bases, with 8 bases between them. CDR1 and CDR2 from the germline V gene are KGHDR and SFDVKD. CDR3 coding DNA: TGTGCCACCAGTGATTTGCTTACGGGGACCCAGTACTTC. Translated, it gives CATSDLLTGTQYF.

CDR3 in DNA: TGTGCCAGTAGTATGTCAAGGGGTCAGCCCCAGCATTTT. This sequence encodes CASSMSRGQPQHF. The chain links TRBV19 to TRBJ1-5; the D gene is possibly TRBD1 (5 bases). Germline assignment: CDR1 LNHDA and CDR2 SQIVND (reference sequence). The CDR3 length is 13 residues. V was trimmed by 3 bases and J by 6 bases, leaving 9 bases between them. Looking up the rest from reference TRBV19 and TRBJ1-5 gives the full variable domain: DGGITQSPKYLFRKEGQNVTLSCEQNLNHDAMYWYRQDPGQGLRLIYYSQIVNDFQKGDIAEGYSVSREKKESFPLTVTSAQKNPTAFYLCASSMSRGQPQHFGDGTRLSIL.

The genes are TRBV5-1 and TRBJ2-3, with 8 positions matching TRBD2. The V gene's germline CDR1 is SGHRS and CDR2 YFSETQ. V lost 4 bases, J lost 1 base, and 5 bases stayed unmatched. The CDR3 has 15 amino acids. CDR3 DNA: TGCGCCAGCAGCCAAACTAGCGGAGGCACAGATACGCAGTATTTT. This translates into CASSQTSGGTDTQYF.

The V gene is TRBV19, the J gene TRBJ2-3, with D uncertain. The ends were cut back, 6 bases at V and 2 bases at J, with 9 bases in the middle. This CDR3 has 13 amino acids. Germline V gene lookup returns CDR1 LNHDA and CDR2 SQIVND (reference sequence). CDR3 loop: CASSPQDTDTQYF. For the CDR3, the DNA is TGTGCCAGTAGCCCACAAGACACAGATACGCAGTATTTT. Supplemented by reference TRBV19 and TRBJ2-3, the full variable domain reads DGGITQSPKYLFRKEGQNVTLSCEQNLNHDAMYWYRQDPGQGLRLIYYSQIVNDFQKGDIAEGYSVSREKKESFPLTVTSAQKNPTAFYLCASSPQDTDTQYFGPGTRLTVL.

The genes are TRBV7-2 and TRBJ2-3; 10 positions match TRBD1. The CDR3 runs 16 residues. Germline CDR1 SGHTA, CDR2 FQGNSA. V dropped 5 bases and J dropped 2; count of bases not matched to a gene: 7. The CDR3 loop is CASSPRTGGYTDTQYF. The DNA for the CDR3 is TGTGCCAGCAGCCCCCGGACAGGGGGATACACAGATACGCAGTATTTT.

This clone was found a few times. CDR3 bases: TGTGCCTGGAGTGTACGGAGGGCGGACATTCAGTACTTC. It codes for CAWSVRRADIQYF. This chain links TRBV30 with TRBJ2-4; a possible D gene is TRBD2 (6 bases). Per the germline V gene, CDR1 is GTSNPN and CDR2 is SVGIG (reference sequence). With 0 bases removed from V and 8 bases from J, the gap between germline ends came to 11 bases. CDR3 size: 13 residues.

The chain joins TRBV7-9 to TRBJ2-1; 8 nucleotides align to TRBD1. Germline V lookup: CDR1 SEHNR, CDR2 FQNEAQ (reference sequence). This CDR3 contains 15 residues. The V gene end was trimmed by 5 bases and the J gene end by 6 bases; junction bases not matched to a gene: 9. The DNA for the CDR3 is TGTGCCAGCAGCCGAACTGGACAGGGCGGCAATGAGCAGTTCTTC. This encodes CASSRTGQGGNEQFF.

The chain carries TRBV19 and TRBJ2-7; TRBD2 agrees at 11 bases. This CDR3 has 19 amino acids. CDR1 and CDR2 (germline): LNHDA, SQIVND (reference sequence). The trim removed 0 bases at V and 0 bases at J, leaving 10 bases unmatched. The CDR3 sequence: CASSIDRETSGTNSYEQYV. Here the CDR3 DNA reads TGTGCCAGTAGTATAGATCGTGAGACTAGCGGGACCAACTCCTACGAGCAGTACGTC.

The chain carries TRBV18 and TRBJ1-2, with 7 bases that match TRBD1. CDR3 length: 15 amino acids. V gave up 5 bases and J gave up 6 bases; unmatched junction bases: 12. From germline, CDR1 is KGHSH and CDR2 LQKENI. The CDR3 reads CASSETQGPPDGYTF. CDR3 DNA: TGTGCCAGCTCAGAGACACAGGGGCCCCCGGATGGCTACACCTTC. The variable domain in full, with the rest retrieved from reference TRBV18 and TRBJ1-2, is NAGVMQNPRHLVRRRGQEARLRCSPMKGHSHVYWYRQLPEEGLKFMVYLQKENIIDESGMPKERFSAEFPKEGPSILRIQQVVRGDSAAYFCASSETQGPPDGYTFGSGTRLTVV.

V and J are TRBV2 and TRBJ1-5, with D unclear. The germline V and J ends were trimmed by 4 bases and 2 bases, with 12 bases remaining between them. Germline lookup yields CDR1 SNHLY and CDR2 FYNNEI. The CDR3 loop spans 15 amino acids. CDR3 sequence: CASSGPLRGNQPQHF. As DNA, the CDR3 is TGTGCCAGCAGTGGCCCCTTGAGAGGCAATCAGCCCCAGCATTTT.

The chain has TRBV29-1 and TRBJ1-2; D gene ambiguous. V dropped 7 bases and J dropped 6 bases, with 18 bases sitting between them. Germline V gives CDR1 SQVTM, CDR2 ANQGSEA. The CDR3 consists of 13 residues. The CDR3 region is CSAETGNGDGYTF. CDR3 sequence (DNA): TGCAGCGCAGAAACCGGGAATGGGGATGGCTACACCTTC.

The chain recombines TRBV10-2 with TRBJ1-5; possibly TRBD1 for D (6 bases). CDR1 and CDR2 from the germline V gene are WSHSY and SAAADI. The V end lost 5 bases, the J end lost 7 bases, and 12 bases lay between the germline ends. This CDR3 is 13 amino acids long. The CDR3 region is CASSPTDSQPQHF. CDR3 in DNA: TGCGCCAGCAGTCCCACGGACAGCCAGCCCCAGCATTTT.

This rearrangement joins TRBV2 to TRBJ2-5, with D possibly TRBD2 on 5 matching bases. Germline V CDR1 and CDR2: SNHLY, FYNNEI. The CDR3 is 12 amino acids. V was pared by 6 bases and J by 0 bases, with 5 bases between. The CDR3 region is CASRRDQETQYF. The CDR3 DNA follows: TGTGCCAGCAGGAGGGACCAAGAGACCCAGTACTTC.

The table lists this clone with a few counts. The chain combines TRBV27 with TRBJ1-2; 8 positions match TRBD1. CDR3 length equals 15 residues. In germline, CDR1 is MNHEY, CDR2 SMNVEV (reference sequence). V shed 5 bases and J 4 bases; nucleotides not matched to a gene: 9. CDR3 DNA: TGTGCCAGCAGTCCGGGGACAGGACTAAGCTATGGCTACACCTTC. Translated, it gives CASSPGTGLSYGYTF.

CDR3 loop: CASSFYLVDTIYF. The DNA of the CDR3 is TGTGCCAGCAGCTTTTATCTAGTGGACACCATATATTTT. This sequence joins TRBV7-9 and TRBJ1-3; no clear D gene. The CDR3 loop spans 13 amino acids. The germline gives CDR1 SEHNR, CDR2 FQNEAQ (reference sequence). V lost 3 bases, J lost 8 bases, and 11 bases lay in between.

This chain connects TRBV7-9 to TRBJ1-2, with 8 bases lining up with TRBD1. The CDR3 is 14 amino acids. The V gene end was trimmed by 1 base and the J gene end by 4 bases; junction bases not matched to a gene: 2. The germline V gene encodes CDR1 SEHNR and CDR2 FQNEAQ (reference sequence). As DNA, the CDR3 is TGTGCCAGCAGCTTAGAAGACAGGGGCTATGGCTACACCTTC. It specifies CASSLEDRGYGYTF.